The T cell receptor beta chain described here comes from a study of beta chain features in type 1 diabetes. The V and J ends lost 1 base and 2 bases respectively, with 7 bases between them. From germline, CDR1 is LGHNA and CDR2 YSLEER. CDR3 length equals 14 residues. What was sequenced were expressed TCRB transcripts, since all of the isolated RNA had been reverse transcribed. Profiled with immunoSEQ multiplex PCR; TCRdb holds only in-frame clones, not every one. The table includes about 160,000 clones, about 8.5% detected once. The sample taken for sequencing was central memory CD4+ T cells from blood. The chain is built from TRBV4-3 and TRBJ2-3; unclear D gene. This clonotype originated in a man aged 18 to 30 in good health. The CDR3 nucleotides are TGCGCCAGCAGCCAAGGCAGATACACAGATACGCAGTATTTT. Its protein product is CASSQGRYTDTQYF.